This T cell receptor (beta chain) came from a study of CD4 T cells in relation to SARS-CoV-2 and coronaviruses. Germline V gene sequence: CDR1 MNHEY, CDR2 SVGAGI. Trimming shortened V by 6 bases and J by 2 bases, and 14 bases separated the two germline ends. The CDR3 extends over 15 amino acids. Study-level results: Samples before the pandemic and after infection were not matched within any donor.

A remark on this clone: Its specificity is not known.

Using immunoSEQ multiplex PCR, the repertoire was profiled, and TCRdb retains in-frame clones only, with some absent. Counted here are about 59,000 clones, 86% occurring once; the ten biggest clones make up roughly 1.4%. The unexposed donors gave CD4+ T cells in about 2011-2019, prior to COVID-19. Naive and memory CD4+ T cells were separated from cryopreserved PBMCs. This clonotype originated in a human donor in good health. The chain uses TRBV6-5 and TRBJ1-5; perhaps TRBD1 as D (5 bases). Source material: memory CD4+ T cells from PBMCs. The CDR3 reads CASRPQGTGNQPQHF. CDR3 DNA sequence: TGTGCCAGCAGGCCTCAGGGAACGGGCAATCAGCCCCAGCATTTT.